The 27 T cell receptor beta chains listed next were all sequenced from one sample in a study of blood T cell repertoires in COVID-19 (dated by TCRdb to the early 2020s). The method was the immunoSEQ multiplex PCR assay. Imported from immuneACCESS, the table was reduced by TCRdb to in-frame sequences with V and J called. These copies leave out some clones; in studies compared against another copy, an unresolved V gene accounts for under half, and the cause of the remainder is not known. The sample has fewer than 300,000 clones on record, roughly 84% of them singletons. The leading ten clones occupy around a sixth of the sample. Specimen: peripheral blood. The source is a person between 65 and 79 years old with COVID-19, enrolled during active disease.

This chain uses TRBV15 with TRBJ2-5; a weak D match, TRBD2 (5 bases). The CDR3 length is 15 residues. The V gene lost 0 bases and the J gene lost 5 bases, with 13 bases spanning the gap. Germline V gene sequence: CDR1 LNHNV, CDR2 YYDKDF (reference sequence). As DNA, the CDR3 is TGTGCCACCAGCAGAGATGGAGGTGGGCGGGAGACCCAGTACTTC. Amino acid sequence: CATSRDGGGRETQYF.

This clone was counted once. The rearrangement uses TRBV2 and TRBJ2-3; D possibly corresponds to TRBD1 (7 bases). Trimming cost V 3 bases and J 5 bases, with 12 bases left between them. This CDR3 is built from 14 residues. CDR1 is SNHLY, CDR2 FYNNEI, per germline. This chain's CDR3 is CASSDSRGEDTQYF. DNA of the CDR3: TGTGCCAGCAGTGATAGCAGGGGGGAAGATACGCAGTATTTT.

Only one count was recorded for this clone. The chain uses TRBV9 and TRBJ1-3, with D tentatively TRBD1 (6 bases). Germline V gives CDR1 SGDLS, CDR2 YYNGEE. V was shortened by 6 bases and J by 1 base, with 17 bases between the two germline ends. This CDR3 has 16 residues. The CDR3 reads CASTRWDTGSGNTIYF. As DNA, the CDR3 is TGTGCCAGCACCAGATGGGACACCGGGTCTGGAAACACCATATATTTT.

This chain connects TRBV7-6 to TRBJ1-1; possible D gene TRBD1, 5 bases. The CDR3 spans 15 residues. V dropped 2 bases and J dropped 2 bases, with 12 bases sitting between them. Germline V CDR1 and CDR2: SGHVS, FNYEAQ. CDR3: CASSLQTQGNTEAFF. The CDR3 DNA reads TGTGCCAGCAGCTTACAGACTCAGGGAAACACTGAAGCTTTCTTT. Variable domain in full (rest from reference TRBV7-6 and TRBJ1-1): GAGVSQSPRYKVTKRGQDVALRCDPISGHVSLYWYRQALGQGPEFLTYFNYEAQQDKSGLPNDRFSAERPEGSISTLTIQRTEQRDSAMYRCASSLQTQGNTEAFFGQGTRLTVV.

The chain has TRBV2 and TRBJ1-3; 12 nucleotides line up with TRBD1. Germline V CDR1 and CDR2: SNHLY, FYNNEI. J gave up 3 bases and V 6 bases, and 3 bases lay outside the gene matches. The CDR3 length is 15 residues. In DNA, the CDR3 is TGTGCCAGCAGGGGACAGGGGGCGGGTGGAAACACCATATATTTT. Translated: CASRGQGAGGNTIYF.

In DNA form, the CDR3 reads TGTGCCAGCAGCCGAAGGGGGAACACCGGGGAGCTGTTTTTT. Amino acids: CASSRRGNTGELFF. The chain links TRBV11-2 to TRBJ2-2, with D maybe TRBD1 (5 bases). Trimming shortened V by 5 bases and J by 1 base, and 8 bases separated the two germline ends. Germline V lookup: CDR1 SGHAT, CDR2 FQNNGV. The CDR3 contains 14 residues.

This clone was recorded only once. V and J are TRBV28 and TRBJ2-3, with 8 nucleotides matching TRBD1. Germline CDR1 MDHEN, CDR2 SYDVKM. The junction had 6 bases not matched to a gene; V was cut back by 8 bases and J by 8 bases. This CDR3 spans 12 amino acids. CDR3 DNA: TGTGCCAGCGTGAGGACAGGGAGTACGCAGTATTTT. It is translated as CASVRTGSTQYF.

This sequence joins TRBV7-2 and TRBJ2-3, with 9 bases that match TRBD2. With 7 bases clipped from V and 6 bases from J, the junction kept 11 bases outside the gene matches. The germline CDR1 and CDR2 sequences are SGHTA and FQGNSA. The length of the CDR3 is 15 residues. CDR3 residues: CASNPRGGGADTQYF. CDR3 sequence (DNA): TGTGCCAGCAACCCCCGGGGCGGGGGGGCCGATACGCAGTATTTT.

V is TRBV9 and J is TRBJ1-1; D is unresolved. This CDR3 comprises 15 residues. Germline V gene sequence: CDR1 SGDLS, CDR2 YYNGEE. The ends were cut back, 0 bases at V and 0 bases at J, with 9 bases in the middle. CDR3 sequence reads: CASSVGGGLNTEAFF. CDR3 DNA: TGTGCCAGCAGCGTAGGTGGAGGTCTGAACACTGAAGCTTTCTTT.

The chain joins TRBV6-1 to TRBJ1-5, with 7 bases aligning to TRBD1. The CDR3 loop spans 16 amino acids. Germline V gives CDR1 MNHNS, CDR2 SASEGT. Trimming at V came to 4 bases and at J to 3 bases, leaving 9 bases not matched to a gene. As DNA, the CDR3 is TGTGCCAGCAGTGGAACCGACAGGGTATCCAATCAGCCCCAGCATTTT. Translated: CASSGTDRVSNQPQHF.

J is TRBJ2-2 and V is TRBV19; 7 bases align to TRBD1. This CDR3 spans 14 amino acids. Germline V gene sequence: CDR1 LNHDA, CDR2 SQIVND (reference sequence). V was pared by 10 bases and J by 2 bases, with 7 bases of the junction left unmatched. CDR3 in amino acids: CATKRTGNTGELFF. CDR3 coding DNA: TGTGCCACAAAAAGGACAGGAAACACCGGGGAGCTGTTTTTT. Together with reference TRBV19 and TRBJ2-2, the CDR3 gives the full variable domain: DGGITQSPKYLFRKEGQNVTLSCEQNLNHDAMYWYRQDPGQGLRLIYYSQIVNDFQKGDIAEGYSVSREKKESFPLTVTSAQKNPTAFYLCATKRTGNTGELFFGEGSRLTVL.

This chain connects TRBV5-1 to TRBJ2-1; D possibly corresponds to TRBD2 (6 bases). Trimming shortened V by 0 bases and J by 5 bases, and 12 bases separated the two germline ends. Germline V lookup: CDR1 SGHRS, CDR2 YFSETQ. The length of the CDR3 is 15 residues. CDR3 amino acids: CASSLGWGLNNEQFF. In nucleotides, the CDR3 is TGCGCCAGCAGCTTGGGGTGGGGACTCAACAATGAGCAGTTCTTC.

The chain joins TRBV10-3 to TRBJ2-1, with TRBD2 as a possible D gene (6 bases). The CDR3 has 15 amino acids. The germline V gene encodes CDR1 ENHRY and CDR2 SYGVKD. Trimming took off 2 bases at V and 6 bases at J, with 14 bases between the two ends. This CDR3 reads CAISESGTFVNEQFF. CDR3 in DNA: TGTGCCATCAGTGAGAGTGGGACTTTCGTCAATGAGCAGTTCTTC.

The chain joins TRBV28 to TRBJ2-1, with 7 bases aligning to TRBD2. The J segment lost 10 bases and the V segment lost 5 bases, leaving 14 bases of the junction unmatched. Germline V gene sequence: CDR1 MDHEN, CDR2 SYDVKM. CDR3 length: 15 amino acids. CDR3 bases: TGTGCCAGCAGTGCCGGGACTACTGTGGGAGTAGAGCAGTTCTTC. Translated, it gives CASSAGTTVGVEQFF.

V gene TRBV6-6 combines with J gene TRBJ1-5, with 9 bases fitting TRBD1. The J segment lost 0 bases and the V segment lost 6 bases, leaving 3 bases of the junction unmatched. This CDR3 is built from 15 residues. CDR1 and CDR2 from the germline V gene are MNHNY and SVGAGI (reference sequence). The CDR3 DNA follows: TGTGCCAGCAGACGGACAGGGGATAGCAATCAGCCCCAGCATTTT. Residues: CASRRTGDSNQPQHF.

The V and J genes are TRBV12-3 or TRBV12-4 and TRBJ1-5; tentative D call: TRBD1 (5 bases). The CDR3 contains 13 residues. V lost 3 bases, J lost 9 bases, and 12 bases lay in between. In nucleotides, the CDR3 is TGTGCCAGCAGTTTGGGGCAGGGCTCGCCCCAGCATTTT. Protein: CASSLGQGSPQHF.

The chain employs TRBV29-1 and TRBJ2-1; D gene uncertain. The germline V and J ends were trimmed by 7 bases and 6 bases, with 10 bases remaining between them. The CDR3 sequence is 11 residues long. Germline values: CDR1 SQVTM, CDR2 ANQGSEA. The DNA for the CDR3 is TGCAGCGCGGCTGCGTTCAATGAGCAGTTCTTC. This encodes CSAAAFNEQFF.

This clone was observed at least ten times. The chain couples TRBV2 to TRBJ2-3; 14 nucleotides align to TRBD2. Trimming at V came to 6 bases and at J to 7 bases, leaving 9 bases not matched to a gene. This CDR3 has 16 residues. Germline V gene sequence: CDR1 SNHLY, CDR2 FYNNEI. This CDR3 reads CASRLGLAGGINTQYF. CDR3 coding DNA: TGTGCCAGCAGACTCGGACTAGCGGGGGGAATAAATACGCAGTATTTT.

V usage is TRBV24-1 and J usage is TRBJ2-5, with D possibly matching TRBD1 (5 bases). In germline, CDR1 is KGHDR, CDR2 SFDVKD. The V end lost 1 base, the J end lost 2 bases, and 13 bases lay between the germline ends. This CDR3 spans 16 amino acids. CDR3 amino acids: CATSDFLLGQQETQYF. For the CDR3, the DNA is TGTGCCACCAGTGATTTCCTGTTGGGGCAGCAAGAGACCCAGTACTTC.

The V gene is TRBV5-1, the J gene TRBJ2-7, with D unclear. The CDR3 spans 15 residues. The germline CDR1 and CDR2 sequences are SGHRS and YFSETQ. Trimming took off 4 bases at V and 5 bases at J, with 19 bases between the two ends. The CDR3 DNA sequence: TGCGCCAGCAGCCCTGGCCACATTTCGTATGACGAGCAGTACTTC. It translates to CASSPGHISYDEQYF.

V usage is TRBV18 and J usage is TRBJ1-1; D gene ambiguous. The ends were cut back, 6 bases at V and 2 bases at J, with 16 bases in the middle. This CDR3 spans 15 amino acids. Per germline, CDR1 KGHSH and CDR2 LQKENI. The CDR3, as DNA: TGTGCCAGCTCCGAAGTAGCAGCAATAAACACTGAAGCTTTCTTT. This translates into CASSEVAAINTEAFF.

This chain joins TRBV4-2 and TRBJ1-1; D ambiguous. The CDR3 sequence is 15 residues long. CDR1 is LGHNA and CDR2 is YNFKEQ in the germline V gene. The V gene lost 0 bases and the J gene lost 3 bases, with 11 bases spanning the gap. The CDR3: CASSQEPGLDTEAFF. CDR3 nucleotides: TGTGCCAGCAGCCAAGAGCCCGGGTTAGACACTGAAGCTTTCTTT.

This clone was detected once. CDR3 in DNA: TGTGCCAGCAGTCTAGGTCAGCCCTCCACAGATACGCAGTATTTT. It is translated as CASSLGQPSTDTQYF. The J gene is TRBJ2-3, the V gene TRBV7-8, with D unclear. The V gene lost 6 bases and the J gene lost 2 bases, with 15 bases spanning the gap. The CDR3 loop spans 15 amino acids. CDR1 and CDR2 from the germline V gene are SGHVS and FQNEAQ.

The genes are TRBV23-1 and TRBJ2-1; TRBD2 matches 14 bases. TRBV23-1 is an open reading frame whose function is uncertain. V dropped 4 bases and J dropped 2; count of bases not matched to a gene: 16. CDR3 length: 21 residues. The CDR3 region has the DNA TGCGCCAGCAGTCCGAAGATGCCGGGACTAGCGGGAGAAGCGGCCTACAATGAGCAGTTCTTC. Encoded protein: CASSPKMPGLAGEAAYNEQFF.

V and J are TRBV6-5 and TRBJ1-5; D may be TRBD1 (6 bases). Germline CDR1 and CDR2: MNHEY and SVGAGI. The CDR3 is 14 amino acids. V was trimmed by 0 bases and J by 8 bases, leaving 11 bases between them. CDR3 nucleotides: TGTGCCAGCAGTTACTCAACAGGGACCAAGCCCCAGCATTTT. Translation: CASSYSTGTKPQHF.

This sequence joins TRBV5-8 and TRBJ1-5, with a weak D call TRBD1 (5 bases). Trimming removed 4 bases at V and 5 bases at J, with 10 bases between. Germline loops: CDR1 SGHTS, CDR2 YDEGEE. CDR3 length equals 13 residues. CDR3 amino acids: CASSRQWDQPQHF. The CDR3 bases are TGTGCCAGCAGCAGACAGTGGGATCAGCCCCAGCATTTT.

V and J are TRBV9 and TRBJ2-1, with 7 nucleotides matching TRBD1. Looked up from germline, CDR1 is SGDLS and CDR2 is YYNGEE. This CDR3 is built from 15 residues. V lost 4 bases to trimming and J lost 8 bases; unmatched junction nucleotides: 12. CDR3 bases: TGTGCCAGCAGCCCAACAGGGCAGGGGGTCGATGAGCAGTTCTTC. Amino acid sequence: CASSPTGQGVDEQFF.